These 26 T cell receptor beta chains share one sample of origin, sequenced in a study of post-analysis software for immune sequencing data (dated by TCRdb to 2015 to 2017). The library was prepared using PCR. For sequencing, an Illumina HiSeq 2500 was employed. To reduce PCR and sequencing biases, unique molecular identifiers were built into the TCR beta cDNA libraries. The public reads were run again by TCRdb, first through fastp at Q25 and then through MiXCR, and only productive beta chains were kept. A single entry per CDR3 protein holds the most common genes and DNA from its merged rows. The sample profile shows roughly 170,000 distinct CDR3 sequences; approximately 31% of them were found once. The ten largest account for about 1.6% of the sample. The investigation overall reported the following: Patients showed significantly higher frequencies than controls for 4 or 5 TRBV segments, among them TRBV5-6, TRBV5-1 and TRBV20-1.

No antigens are known for them. Sequenced material: blood. The receptors derive from a girl under 18 with multiple sclerosis.

With regard to this clonotype: Being one base from a much bigger clone, this may be a read error. The chain couples TRBV5-1 to TRBJ2-7, with D perhaps TRBD2 (5 bases). The germline V and J ends were trimmed by 0 bases and 7 bases, with 17 bases remaining between them. Looked up from germline, CDR1 is SGHRS and CDR2 is YFSETQ. The CDR3 covers 15 residues. CDR3 nucleotide sequence: TGCGCCAGCAGCTTGGATGGACCAGATCGGACTGAGCAGTACTTC. The encoded protein is CASSLDGPDRTEQYF.

This clonotype has just a few counts. A clone one base away is much larger, so this may be a read error. The chain uses TRBV11-2 and TRBJ2-5; the D is unclear. The length of the CDR3 is 13 residues. Between the trimmed V and J ends, which lost 2 bases and 4 bases, there was a span of 8 bases. Germline CDR1 SGHAT, CDR2 FQNNGV. The CDR3 is CASSLWDRETQYF. The CDR3, as DNA: TGTGCCAGCAGCTTATGGGATCGAGAGACCCAGTACTTC.

This clonotype has more than one count but fewer than ten. The chain has TRBV25-1 and TRBJ2-7, with a tentative D call TRBD1 (5 bases). The CDR3 has 14 amino acids. Germline CDR1 MGHDK, CDR2 SYGVNS. The V and J ends lost 8 bases and 0 bases respectively, with 14 bases between them. This chain's CDR3 is CASASGFHSYEQYF. In DNA form, the CDR3 reads TGTGCCAGCGCTTCAGGGTTTCACTCCTACGAGCAGTACTTC.

This clonotype has just one count. This CDR3 fails to terminate in the conserved phenylalanine or tryptophan, so it likely reflects a read error. The chain joins TRBV5-1 to TRBJ2-6; D uncertain. CDR3 length: 14 residues. The ends were cut back, 3 bases at V and 2 bases at J, with 6 bases in the middle. CDR1 is SGHRS, CDR2 YFSETQ, per germline. The chain's CDR3 is CASSYRAGANVLTY. The CDR3 DNA reads as TGCGCCAGCAGCTATAGGGCTGGGGCCAACGTCCTGACTTAC.

This clonotype was seen a few times. This may be a read error: a much more frequent sequence differs by one nucleotide. The gene calls are TRBV5-1 and TRBJ2-5; the D gene could be TRBD1 or TRBD2 (5 bases each). V dropped 6 bases and J dropped 11 bases, with 35 bases sitting between them. This CDR3 is 18 amino acids long. Germline V gives CDR1 SGHRS, CDR2 YFSETQ. The DNA for the CDR3 is TGCGCCAGCAAGTGGGGGATTAGGGCGCCTCCCCAAGGGGATGAGCAGTACTTC. It specifies CASKWGIRAPPQGDEQYF.

This clonotype was recorded at least ten times. The chain combines TRBV24-1 with TRBJ2-3; 7 nucleotides agree with TRBD2. The CDR3 loop spans 14 amino acids. Trimming at V came to 4 bases and at J to 5 bases, leaving 5 bases not matched to a gene. Germline V CDR1 and CDR2: KGHDR, SFDVKD. CDR3 region: CATSDRLAGDTQYF. In DNA, the CDR3 is TGTGCCACCAGTGACAGACTAGCAGGAGATACGCAGTATTTT.

This clonotype was seen repeatedly, ten times or more. CDR3 coding DNA: TGCAGTGCTAGCTCAAGCTTCTCCTACGAGCAGTACTTC. It codes for CSASSSFSYEQYF. The chain uses TRBV20-1 and TRBJ2-7; D gene unclear. The CDR3 totals 13 residues. V lost 3 bases to trimming and J lost 0 bases, with 9 bases between them. CDR1 DFQATT and CDR2 SNEGSKA come from the germline V gene (reference sequence).

This clonotype was seen only a few times. The chain couples TRBV29-1 to TRBJ1-1; TRBD1 agrees at 7 bases. Looked up from germline, CDR1 is SQVTM and CDR2 is ANQGSEA. The CDR3 covers 13 residues. V was clipped by 7 bases and J by 4 bases; unmatched bases: 9. The CDR3 DNA reads TGCAGCGCGGATGACAGGGAGGGCACTGAAGCTTTCTTT. Translation gives CSADDREGTEAFF. Combining the CDR3 with reference TRBV29-1 and TRBJ1-1 gives the whole variable domain SAVISQKPSRDICQRGTSLTIQCQVDSQVTMMFWYRQQPGQSLTLIATANQGSEATYESGFVIDKFPISRPNLTFSTLTVSNMSPEDSSIYLCSADDREGTEAFFGQGTRLTVV.

At least ten counts were recorded for this clonotype. This chain uses TRBV15 with TRBJ2-1; D uncertain. The CDR3 is 17 residues long. The germline V gene has CDR1 LNHNV and CDR2 YYDKDF (reference sequence). With 0 bases removed from V and 1 base from J, the gap between germline ends came to 13 bases. CDR3: CATSRDVRPPSYNEQFF. CDR3 nucleotide sequence: TGTGCCACCAGCAGAGATGTGAGACCCCCATCCTACAATGAGCAGTTCTTC.

This clonotype was recorded only once. A read error may explain this, as a much larger clone is one base away. The chain recombines TRBV20-1 with TRBJ2-1; perhaps TRBD2 as D (5 bases). This CDR3 has 14 residues. Germline V gene lookup returns CDR1 DFQATT and CDR2 SNEGSKA (reference sequence). The CDR3 coding sequence is TGCAATGCTAGACCAAGCGGCCCCTACAATGAGCAGTTCTTC. It yields the protein CNARPSGPYNEQFF.

This clonotype was seen at least ten times. The chain has TRBV7-7 and TRBJ2-5; D gene ambiguous. Germline assignment: CDR1 SSHAT and CDR2 FNYEAQ (reference sequence). The CDR3 contains 13 residues. V was shortened by 5 bases and J by 4 bases, with 11 bases between the two germline ends. CDR3 protein: CASSPFRLETQYF. As DNA, the CDR3 is TGTGCCAGCAGCCCTTTTCGATTAGAGACCCAGTACTTC.

This clonotype appeared many times. The chain joins TRBV12-3 or TRBV12-4 to TRBJ1-6, with D maybe TRBD1 (5 bases). The CDR3 has 18 residues. V was cut by 5 bases and J by 5 bases, with 22 bases left in between. The CDR3 spells CASSLTYLRDYDNSPLHF. The CDR3 DNA is TGTGCCAGCAGTCTTACTTATCTCCGGGACTATGATAATTCACCCCTCCACTTT.

As regards this clonotype: This may be a read error: a much more frequent sequence differs by one nucleotide. The chain combines TRBV27 with TRBJ2-4, with D perhaps given as TRBD1 or TRBD2 (5 bases each). Trimming took off 6 bases at V and 11 bases at J, with 17 bases between the two ends. CDR1 and CDR2 from the germline V gene are MNHEY and SMNVEV (reference sequence). The CDR3 is made up of 13 amino acids. The CDR3 sequence: CASRVGHGVLQYF. The CDR3 DNA reads as TGTGCCAGCAGGGTGGGGCACGGGGTACTTCAGTACTTC.

The chain combines TRBV10-3 with TRBJ2-5; D not certain. V was clipped by 0 bases and J by 3 bases, with 5 bases between them. The CDR3 has 13 amino acids. The germline CDR1 and CDR2 sequences are ENHRY and SYGVKD. The DNA for the CDR3 is TGTGCCATCAGTGAGTCGGGGAAAGAGACCCAGTACTTC. Protein product: CAISESGKETQYF.

J is TRBJ2-1 and V is TRBV5-1; 12 bases are a match to TRBD2. Germline assignment: CDR1 SGHRS and CDR2 YFSETQ. The V segment lost 4 bases and the J segment 8 bases; nucleotides outside the gene matches: 7. The CDR3 extends over 15 amino acids. CDR3 protein: CASSGRLAGGHEQFF. The CDR3 DNA is TGCGCCAGCAGCGGCCGGCTAGCGGGAGGGCATGAGCAGTTCTTC.

The chain is built from TRBV4-2 and TRBJ2-5; D is perhaps TRBD1 or TRBD2 (11 bases each). The V gene's germline CDR1 is LGHNA and CDR2 YNFKEQ. CDR3 size: 17 residues. V lost 4 bases and J lost 5, with 23 bases in between. CDR3 sequence reads: CASSPGTGGLAAETQYF. The CDR3 DNA follows: TGTGCCAGCAGCCCCGGGACAGGGGGACTAGCGGCGGAGACCCAGTACTTC.

Only a few counts were recorded for this clonotype. The V gene is TRBV4-1, the J gene TRBJ1-5; perhaps TRBD1 as D (5 bases). The CDR3 totals 16 residues. The germline gives CDR1 MGHRA, CDR2 YSYEKL. The V end lost 4 bases, the J end lost 0 bases, and 13 bases lay between the germline ends. The DNA of the CDR3 is TGCGCCAGCAGCCTAAGTCCCCAGGGTAGCAATCAGCCCCAGCATTTT. Its translation: CASSLSPQGSNQPQHF.

CDR3 sequence (DNA): TGTGCCTGGAGTGTTGGGCTCGACACTGAAGCTTTCTTT. It translates to CAWSVGLDTEAFF. This sequence joins TRBV30 and TRBJ1-1; D call uncertain. Germline values: CDR1 GTSNPN, CDR2 SVGIG (reference sequence). V lost 0 bases, J lost 3 bases, and 8 bases lay in between. CDR3 size: 13 residues.

In the case of this clonotype: A much larger clone is a single base away; this may be a read error. The CDR3 region is CASSLGPFGATQYF. The CDR3 nucleotides are TGTGCCAGCAGCCTGGGGCCTTTTGGGGCGACCCAGTACTTC. The genes are TRBV5-6 and TRBJ2-5, with a weak D call TRBD1 (5 bases). The ends were cut back, 4 bases at V and 7 bases at J, with 17 bases in the middle. The CDR3 runs 14 residues. Germline CDR1 and CDR2: SGHDT and YYEEEE. The whole variable domain, filled in from reference TRBV5-6 and TRBJ2-5, reads DAGVTQSPTHLIKTRGQQVTLRCSPKSGHDTVSWYQQALGQGPQFIFQYYEEEERQRGNFPDRFSGHQFPNYSSELNVNALLLGDSALYLCASSLGPFGATQYFGPGTRLLVL.

Here the CDR3 DNA reads TGTGCCAGCAGCCCCCGGGGCGGTTCCTCGGGGGAGACCCAGTACTTC. Translating it yields CASSPRGGSSGETQYF. This chain joins TRBV5-4 and TRBJ2-5; D tentatively reads TRBD1 or TRBD2 (5 bases each). Trimming shortened V by 4 bases and J by 5 bases, and 21 bases separated the two germline ends. The CDR3 is 16 amino acids. Germline lookup yields CDR1 SGHNT and CDR2 YYREEE (reference sequence).

This clonotype was detected many times. V usage is TRBV6-5 and J usage is TRBJ2-7; 7 bases agree with TRBD2. V was pared by 6 bases and J by 4 bases, with 9 bases of the junction left unmatched. The CDR3 loop spans 14 amino acids. Germline V gene data show CDR1 as MNHEY and CDR2 as SVGAGI. The CDR3 DNA reads as TGTGCCAGCAGACACACTAGCGCAACGTACGAGCAGTACTTC. It codes for CASRHTSATYEQYF.

This clonotype was recorded at least ten times. The chain has TRBV4-2 and TRBJ2-1; the match to TRBD2 covers 10 bases. The V gene end was trimmed by 0 bases and the J gene end by 6 bases; junction bases not matched to a gene: 8. Germline-derived CDR1 and CDR2 are LGHNA and YNFKEQ. The CDR3 covers 17 residues. The chain's CDR3 is CASSQEVGTSVLNEQFF. The CDR3 DNA is TGTGCCAGCAGCCAAGAGGTAGGGACTAGCGTACTCAATGAGCAGTTCTTC.

The V call is TRBV5-1, the J call TRBJ2-3, with TRBD2 matching 7 bases. With 0 bases clipped from V and 2 bases from J, the junction kept 6 bases outside the gene matches. This CDR3 comprises 16 residues. The germline gives CDR1 SGHRS, CDR2 YFSETQ. The CDR3 protein is CASSLGLAGFTDTQYF. In DNA, the CDR3 is TGCGCCAGCAGCTTGGGTTTAGCGGGTTTCACAGATACGCAGTATTTT. Full variable domain (outside the CDR3, taken from reference TRBV5-1 and TRBJ2-3): KAGVTQTPRYLIKTRGQQVTLSCSPISGHRSVSWYQQTPGQGLQFLFEYFSETQRNKGNFPGRFSGRQFSNSRSEMNVSTLELGDSALYLCASSLGLAGFTDTQYFGPGTRLTVL.

With regard to this clonotype: A clone one base away is much larger, so this may be a read error. V and J are TRBV6-2 or TRBV6-3 and TRBJ2-7, with 9 bases fitting TRBD1. The CDR3 extends over 15 amino acids. Germline V gene lookup returns CDR1 MNHEY and CDR2 SVGEGT. In nucleotides, the CDR3 is TGTGCCAGCAACATACAGGGGGCGCCTTCCTACGGGCAGTACTTC. This gives the protein CASNIQGAPSYGQYF.

In its sample, this clonotype was seen many times. The chain has TRBV10-3 and TRBJ1-4, with 7 bases identical to TRBD1. The CDR3 sequence is 15 residues long. V lost 6 bases and J lost 0; bases outside the gene matches: 4. Germline V gene data show CDR1 as ENHRY and CDR2 as SYGVKD. DNA for the CDR3: TGTGCCATCAGGGAAGGGGGCGCAACTAATGAAAAACTGTTTTTT. This sequence encodes CAIREGGATNEKLFF.

By share, this clonotype ranks as medium-sized. V and J are TRBV20-1 and TRBJ2-5; no clear D. Germline V CDR1 and CDR2: DFQATT, SNEGSKA (reference sequence). This CDR3 contains 10 residues. The V and J ends lost 6 bases and 7 bases respectively, with 9 bases between them. Here the CDR3 reads CSARNGTQYF. The CDR3 coding sequence is TGCAGTGCCAGAAATGGGACCCAGTACTTC.